The entry below gives a single T cell receptor (beta chain) sequence along with its context. Each CDR3 protein is one row after TCRdb ran MiXCR on the RT-PCR reads. The sample holds about 780,000 distinct CDR3 sequences, about a fifth seen once. The CDR3 totals 15 residues. V gave up 2 bases and J gave up 4 bases; unmatched junction bases: 3. This sample was taken from a study of response to subunit inactivated influenza vaccine. The sequenced sample was PBMCs from blood, obtained 5 days after vaccination. The sequence was obtained from a man in his fifties or sixties who received an inactivated influenza vaccine. The chain links TRBV12-3 or TRBV12-4 to TRBJ2-2, with 8 bases that match TRBD1. CDR3 region: CASSLQGAVTGELFF. In DNA form, the CDR3 reads TGTGCCAGCAGTTTACAGGGGGCGGTCACCGGGGAGCTGTTTTTT.